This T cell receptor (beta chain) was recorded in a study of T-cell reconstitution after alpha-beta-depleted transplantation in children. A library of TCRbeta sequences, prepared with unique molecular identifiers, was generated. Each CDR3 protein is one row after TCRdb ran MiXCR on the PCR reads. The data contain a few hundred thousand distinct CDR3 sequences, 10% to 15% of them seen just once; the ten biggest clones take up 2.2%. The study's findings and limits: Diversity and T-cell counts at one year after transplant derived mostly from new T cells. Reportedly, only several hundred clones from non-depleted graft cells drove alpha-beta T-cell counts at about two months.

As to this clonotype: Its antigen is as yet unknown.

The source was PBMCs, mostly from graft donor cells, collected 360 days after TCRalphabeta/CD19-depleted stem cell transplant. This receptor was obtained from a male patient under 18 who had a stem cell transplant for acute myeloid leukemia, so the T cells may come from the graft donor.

Here the CDR3 reads CASSPRGVTDTQYF. The CDR3 bases are TGTGCCAGCAGCCCGCGGGGGGTCACAGATACGCAGTATTTT. V is TRBV7-3 and J is TRBJ2-3; 8 nucleotides match TRBD2. This CDR3 has 14 residues. The germline V gene encodes CDR1 SGHTA and CDR2 FQGTGA. Losses at the gene ends were 5 bases for V and 2 bases for J; bases not matched to a gene: 3.